Listed below are T cell receptor beta chains from one sample, sequenced in a study of T cell repertoires in cytomegalovirus infection. No cognate antigen is known for these TCRs. Each CDR3 protein gets one entry after TCRdb re-called the reads with MiXCR. The sample carries approximately 300,000 distinct CDR3 sequences, 25% to 35% recorded once. The specimen was cultured PBMCs, collected from culture after CMV antigen stimulation. The receptors derive from a human donor in good health (CMV status not recorded). Some clones in this sample may be carry-over from other donors' samples. Both conserved end residues are trimmed from each CDR3.

CDR3aa: ASKNNGAYGYT
j_gene: TRBJ1-2
v_gene: TRBV2

CDR3aa: ASSRTRKIGSPLH
j_gene: TRBJ1-6
v_gene: TRBV6-5

CDR3aa: ASGVLDAGQETQY
j_gene: TRBJ2-5
v_gene: TRBV7-3

CDR3aa: ASSLELAGSPLH
j_gene: TRBJ1-6
v_gene: TRBV5-1

CDR3aa: ASSLAAGVTGELF
j_gene: TRBJ2-2
v_gene: TRBV7-2

CDR3aa: ASSLIGAGTQEFYEQY
j_gene: TRBJ2-7
v_gene: TRBV7-8

CDR3aa: ASSPQPNTEAF
j_gene: TRBJ1-1
v_gene: TRBV7-3

CDR3aa: ASSNVGGSENEQF
j_gene: TRBJ2-1
v_gene: TRBV28

CDR3aa: SALLGGSPYEQY
j_gene: TRBJ2-7
v_gene: TRBV20-1

CDR3aa: ASSLEGEDGYT
j_gene: TRBJ1-2
v_gene: TRBV6-1

CDR3aa: ASSLSTYQPQH
j_gene: TRBJ1-5
v_gene: TRBV27

CDR3aa: ASSSLAAPNNEQF
j_gene: TRBJ2-1
v_gene: TRBV7-6

CDR3aa: ASSAGQGVTEAF
j_gene: TRBJ1-1
v_gene: TRBV7-9

CDR3aa: ASSFQGRREKLF
j_gene: TRBJ1-4
v_gene: TRBV28

CDR3aa: ASSRSGRLGETQY
j_gene: TRBJ2-5
v_gene: TRBV7-6

CDR3aa: AISDVVSDYGYT
j_gene: TRBJ1-2
v_gene: TRBV10-3

CDR3aa: ASSLKTGGVTSGYT
j_gene: TRBJ1-2
v_gene: TRBV11-2